A selection of T cell receptor beta chains follows, all from one sample in a study of cytomegalovirus exposure and HLA in healthy donors. Sequencing was performed with immunoSEQ multiplex PCR; in TCRdb, only in-frame clones are kept and a portion is missing. The sample yields about 57,000 clones, 89% seen once. Sequenced input: PBMCs. These receptors all stem from a woman younger than 35 in good health and CMV-seronegative. Both conserved end residues are part of each CDR3. The D gene is left open where the match is weak. Clone sizes are given selectively: once, few, many, or a class where the clone is expanded.

V gene: TRBV5-1
J gene: TRBJ2-2
D gene: TRBD2
clone size: NA
CDR3 protein: CASSLFGGGEGTGELFF
CDR3 DNA: TGCGCCAGCAGCTTATTCGGAGGAGGGGAGGGCACCGGGGAGCTGTTTTTT

V gene: TRBV5-6
J gene: TRBJ1-5
D gene: TRBD1
clone size: NA
CDR3 protein: CVSSWGQGADQPQHF
CDR3 DNA: TGTGTCAGCAGCTGGGGACAGGGCGCAGATCAGCCCCAGCATTTT

V gene: TRBV29-1
J gene: TRBJ1-1
D gene: NA
clone size: NA
CDR3 protein: CSVDTGSRTEAFF
CDR3 DNA: TGCAGCGTTGATACGGGGTCGAGGACTGAAGCTTTCTTT

V gene: TRBV10-3
J gene: TRBJ2-1
D gene: TRBD2
clone size: NA
CDR3 protein: CAISRTSGTFNEQFF
CDR3 DNA: TGTGCCATCAGTCGGACTAGCGGGACCTTCAATGAGCAGTTCTTC

V gene: TRBV7-8
J gene: TRBJ2-1
D gene: NA
clone size: few
CDR3 protein: CASSLMAVSSYNEQFF
CDR3 DNA: TGTGCCAGCAGCTTAATGGCGGTCAGCTCCTACAATGAGCAGTTCTTC

V gene: TRBV18
J gene: TRBJ2-1
D gene: TRBD1
clone size: NA
CDR3 protein: CASSRDRGPPEQFF
CDR3 DNA: TGTGCCAGCTCACGGGACAGGGGGCCTCCTGAGCAGTTCTTC

V gene: TRBV7-8
J gene: TRBJ2-7
D gene: NA
clone size: NA
CDR3 protein: CASSEAGQTYEQYF
CDR3 DNA: TGTGCCAGCAGCGAGGCGGGACAGACATACGAGCAGTACTTC

V gene: TRBV30
J gene: TRBJ2-3
D gene: NA
clone size: NA
CDR3 protein: CAWSPVDTQYF
CDR3 DNA: TGTGCCTGGAGTCCGGTAGATACGCAGTATTTT

V gene: TRBV6-6
J gene: TRBJ2-2
D gene: NA
clone size: NA
CDR3 protein: CASMRGNTGELFF
CDR3 DNA: TGTGCCAGCATGAGAGGGAACACCGGGGAGCTGTTTTTT

V gene: TRBV5-4
J gene: TRBJ1-2
D gene: NA
clone size: NA
CDR3 protein: CASSLVQAKGGYTF
CDR3 DNA: TGTGCCAGCAGCTTGGTCCAGGCGAAGGGGGGCTACACCTTC

V gene: TRBV11-2
J gene: TRBJ2-7
D gene: TRBD2
clone size: NA
CDR3 protein: CASSLVFAGDGYEQYF
CDR3 DNA: TGTGCCAGCAGCTTAGTCTTCGCGGGAGACGGCTACGAGCAGTACTTC

V gene: TRBV19
J gene: TRBJ1-3
D gene: NA
clone size: NA
CDR3 protein: CASSLIPRQSDSGNTIYF
CDR3 DNA: TGTGCCAGTAGTCTAATCCCCCGACAGAGCGACTCTGGAAACACCATATATTTT

V gene: TRBV19
J gene: TRBJ2-1
D gene: NA
clone size: few
CDR3 protein: CASSIGASSYNEQFF
CDR3 DNA: TGTGCCAGTAGTATTGGAGCAAGCTCCTACAATGAGCAGTTCTTC

V gene: TRBV13
J gene: TRBJ2-3
D gene: NA
clone size: NA
CDR3 protein: CASTDGPRGVDTQYF
CDR3 DNA: TGTGCCAGCACCGACGGACCCCGCGGGGTAGATACGCAGTATTTT

V gene: TRBV7-2
J gene: TRBJ2-3
D gene: NA
clone size: once
CDR3 protein: CASSLAQETDTQYF
CDR3 DNA: TGTGCCAGCAGCTTAGCGCAAGAGACAGATACGCAGTATTTT

V gene: TRBV6-5
J gene: TRBJ1-4
D gene: TRBD1
clone size: NA
CDR3 protein: CASSYGSTGGEKLFF
CDR3 DNA: TGTGCCAGCAGTTACGGGTCCACAGGGGGAGAAAAACTGTTTTTT

V gene: TRBV28
J gene: TRBJ1-1
D gene: NA
clone size: NA
CDR3 protein: CASTGGWVNTEAFF
CDR3 DNA: TGTGCCAGCACGGGGGGCTGGGTGAACACTGAAGCTTTCTTT

V gene: TRBV28
J gene: TRBJ1-1
D gene: NA
clone size: once
CDR3 protein: CASSDRKAATEAFF
CDR3 DNA: TGTGCCAGCAGCGACAGGAAAGCCGCCACTGAAGCTTTCTTT

V gene: TRBV7-9
J gene: TRBJ2-5
D gene: TRBD1
clone size: NA
CDR3 protein: CASSWDRGKETQYF
CDR3 DNA: TGTGCCAGCAGCTGGGACAGGGGGAAGGAGACCCAGTACTTC

V gene: TRBV7-9
J gene: TRBJ2-5
D gene: TRBD1
clone size: NA
CDR3 protein: CASSLNGQGGETQYF
CDR3 DNA: TGTGCCAGCAGCTTAAACGGACAGGGGGGGGAGACCCAGTACTTC

V gene: TRBV5-1
J gene: TRBJ2-6
D gene: NA
clone size: NA
CDR3 protein: CASMMRDGANVLTF
CDR3 DNA: TGCGCCAGCATGATGAGGGATGGGGCCAACGTCCTGACTTTC

V gene: TRBV9
J gene: TRBJ2-1
D gene: TRBD2
clone size: NA
CDR3 protein: CASSGRAGGGWNEQFF
CDR3 DNA: TGTGCCAGCAGCGGCCGGGCCGGGGGGGGCTGGAATGAGCAGTTCTTC

V gene: TRBV28
J gene: TRBJ1-5
D gene: NA
clone size: NA
CDR3 protein: CASTGLNQPQHF
CDR3 DNA: TGTGCCAGCACAGGGCTTAATCAGCCCCAGCATTTT

V gene: TRBV5-6
J gene: TRBJ1-1
D gene: NA
clone size: NA
CDR3 protein: CASSLPRGSTRDTEAFF
CDR3 DNA: TGTGCCAGCAGCTTGCCTCGGGGTTCAACAAGGGACACTGAAGCTTTCTTT

V gene: TRBV6-5
J gene: TRBJ1-3
D gene: NA
clone size: NA
CDR3 protein: CASSYSGDGGNTIYF
CDR3 DNA: TGTGCCAGCAGTTATTCGGGGGATGGTGGAAACACCATATATTTT

V gene: TRBV5-1
J gene: TRBJ2-3
D gene: NA
clone size: NA
CDR3 protein: CASSFMESTDTQYF
CDR3 DNA: TGCGCCAGCAGCTTTATGGAGAGCACAGATACGCAGTATTTT

V gene: TRBV30
J gene: TRBJ2-2
D gene: NA
clone size: NA
CDR3 protein: CAWFSNTGELFF
CDR3 DNA: TGTGCCTGGTTCTCGAACACCGGGGAGCTGTTTTTT

V gene: TRBV7-2
J gene: TRBJ2-3
D gene: NA
clone size: NA
CDR3 protein: CASSLTGTSTDTQYF
CDR3 DNA: TGTGCCAGCAGCTTAACCGGGACTAGCACAGATACGCAGTATTTT

V gene: TRBV30
J gene: TRBJ2-5
D gene: TRBD2
clone size: few
CDR3 protein: CAWGTGGVETQYF
CDR3 DNA: TGTGCCTGGGGAACGGGGGGGGTGGAGACCCAGTACTTC

V gene: TRBV28
J gene: TRBJ2-3
D gene: NA
clone size: NA
CDR3 protein: CASSLPSRGDTQYF
CDR3 DNA: TGTGCCAGCAGCCTCCCGAGCAGAGGAGATACGCAGTATTTT

V gene: TRBV5-1
J gene: TRBJ2-7
D gene: NA
clone size: NA
CDR3 protein: CASSQNSYEQYF
CDR3 DNA: TGCGCCAGCAGCCAAAACTCCTACGAGCAGTACTTC

V gene: TRBV28
J gene: TRBJ2-2
D gene: TRBD1
clone size: few
CDR3 protein: CASRGQANTGELFF
CDR3 DNA: TGTGCCAGCAGGGGACAGGCGAACACCGGGGAGCTGTTTTTT

V gene: TRBV5-6
J gene: TRBJ1-5
D gene: NA
clone size: NA
CDR3 protein: CASSLGYGRTHSGNQPQHF
CDR3 DNA: TGTGCCAGCAGCTTGGGCTATGGGCGGACTCACAGCGGCAATCAGCCCCAGCATTTT

V gene: TRBV18
J gene: TRBJ1-3
D gene: TRBD1
clone size: NA
CDR3 protein: CASSSSGQGSGNTIYF
CDR3 DNA: TGTGCCAGCTCATCTTCGGGACAGGGGTCTGGAAACACCATATATTTT

V gene: TRBV7-8
J gene: TRBJ1-1
D gene: NA
clone size: NA
CDR3 protein: CASSLALQRAEAFF
CDR3 DNA: TGTGCCAGCAGCTTAGCATTGCAGAGGGCTGAAGCTTTCTTT

V gene: TRBV5-1
J gene: TRBJ2-1
D gene: TRBD2
clone size: NA
CDR3 protein: CASSPLVSGSSYNEQFF
CDR3 DNA: TGCGCCAGCAGCCCGCTAGTAAGCGGGAGCTCCTACAATGAGCAGTTCTTC

V gene: TRBV7-9
J gene: TRBJ1-2
D gene: TRBD1
clone size: NA
CDR3 protein: CASSLNTGGREGYTF
CDR3 DNA: TGTGCCAGCAGCTTAAATACAGGGGGAAGGGAAGGCTACACCTTC

V gene: TRBV5-1
J gene: TRBJ2-1
D gene: TRBD2
clone size: once
CDR3 protein: CASSFSGRLANEQFF
CDR3 DNA: TGCGCCAGCAGCTTTTCCGGGAGGCTTGCCAATGAGCAGTTCTTC

V gene: TRBV30
J gene: TRBJ1-1
D gene: NA
clone size: NA
CDR3 protein: CAWSTLGATEAFF
CDR3 DNA: TGTGCCTGGAGTACTTTGGGGGCGACTGAAGCTTTCTTT

V gene: TRBV4-1
J gene: TRBJ2-1
D gene: TRBD2
clone size: few
CDR3 protein: CASSQGLSGGHYNEQFF
CDR3 DNA: TGCGCCAGCAGCCAAGGCCTATCGGGAGGGCACTACAATGAGCAGTTCTTC

V gene: TRBV5-4
J gene: TRBJ2-7
D gene: TRBD1
clone size: NA
CDR3 protein: CASSARTGRFEQYF
CDR3 DNA: TGTGCCAGCAGCGCCCGGACAGGACGATTCGAGCAGTACTTC

V gene: TRBV4-1
J gene: TRBJ1-1
D gene: NA
clone size: NA
CDR3 protein: CASSHLVGGNAEAFF
CDR3 DNA: TGCGCCAGCAGCCATTTGGTAGGAGGGAACGCTGAAGCTTTCTTT

V gene: TRBV6-1
J gene: TRBJ2-5
D gene: TRBD2
clone size: NA
CDR3 protein: CASSESGRIETQYF
CDR3 DNA: TGTGCCAGCAGTGAAAGCGGGAGAATCGAGACCCAGTACTTC

V gene: TRBV6-5
J gene: TRBJ2-2
D gene: NA
clone size: NA
CDR3 protein: CASSSFANTGELFF
CDR3 DNA: TGTGCCAGCAGCTCTTTCGCGAACACCGGGGAGCTGTTTTTT

V gene: TRBV11-2
J gene: TRBJ2-7
D gene: TRBD1
clone size: few
CDR3 protein: CASSAVSRGRGASYEQYF
CDR3 DNA: TGTGCCAGCAGCGCCGTGAGTAGGGGGCGTGGGGCCTCCTACGAGCAGTACTTC

V gene: TRBV30
J gene: TRBJ1-5
D gene: NA
clone size: NA
CDR3 protein: CAWSVHSNQPQHF
CDR3 DNA: TGTGCCTGGAGTGTCCATAGCAATCAGCCCCAGCATTTT

V gene: TRBV10-3
J gene: TRBJ2-2
D gene: NA
clone size: NA
CDR3 protein: CAISDRVFPGELFF
CDR3 DNA: TGTGCCATCAGTGATCGGGTGTTCCCCGGGGAGCTGTTTTTT

V gene: TRBV4-2
J gene: TRBJ2-1
D gene: TRBD2
clone size: NA
CDR3 protein: CASSHDSTSGYNEQFF
CDR3 DNA: TGTGCCAGCAGCCATGATTCTACTAGCGGATACAATGAGCAGTTCTTC

V gene: TRBV4-1
J gene: TRBJ2-7
D gene: NA
clone size: NA
CDR3 protein: CASSQDGGTYEQYF
CDR3 DNA: TGCGCCAGCAGCCAAGATGGGGGGACCTACGAGCAGTACTTC

V gene: TRBV27
J gene: TRBJ2-2
D gene: NA
clone size: NA
CDR3 protein: CASSLFATGNTGELFF
CDR3 DNA: TGTGCCAGCAGTTTATTTGCGACAGGGAACACCGGGGAGCTGTTTTTT

V gene: TRBV7-9
J gene: TRBJ2-1
D gene: TRBD2
clone size: NA
CDR3 protein: CASSLSGITYNEQFF
CDR3 DNA: TGTGCCAGCAGCTTGAGCGGGATTACCTACAATGAGCAGTTCTTC

V gene: TRBV7-9
J gene: TRBJ1-2
D gene: NA
clone size: few
CDR3 protein: CASSSTAYGYTF
CDR3 DNA: TGTGCCAGCAGCTCGACAGCATATGGCTACACCTTC

V gene: TRBV2
J gene: TRBJ2-1
D gene: TRBD2
clone size: NA
CDR3 protein: CASSGGPLAGPYNEQFF
CDR3 DNA: TGTGCCAGCAGTGGCGGGCCTTTAGCGGGGCCCTACAATGAGCAGTTCTTC

V gene: TRBV5-5
J gene: TRBJ2-1
D gene: NA
clone size: NA
CDR3 protein: CASRRDSATSYNEQFF
CDR3 DNA: TGTGCCAGCAGACGAGACAGCGCTACTTCCTACAATGAGCAGTTCTTC

V gene: TRBV6-1
J gene: TRBJ2-5
D gene: TRBD1
clone size: many
CDR3 protein: CASSESTGGPETQYF
CDR3 DNA: TGTGCCAGCAGTGAATCGACAGGGGGCCCGGAGACCCAGTACTTC

V gene: TRBV2
J gene: TRBJ1-2
D gene: TRBD1
clone size: NA
CDR3 protein: CARHWDSNYGYTF
CDR3 DNA: TGTGCCCGCCATTGGGACAGCAACTATGGCTACACCTTC

V gene: TRBV27
J gene: TRBJ2-6
D gene: NA
clone size: NA
CDR3 protein: CASMQGQPGANVLTF
CDR3 DNA: TGTGCCAGCATGCAGGGCCAGCCTGGGGCCAACGTCCTGACTTTC

V gene: TRBV5-6
J gene: TRBJ1-1
D gene: NA
clone size: NA
CDR3 protein: CASSLEGQGLIGTEAFF
CDR3 DNA: TGTGCCAGCAGCTTGGAGGGGCAGGGGCTGATTGGAACTGAAGCTTTCTTT

V gene: TRBV4-2
J gene: TRBJ1-6
D gene: NA
clone size: NA
CDR3 protein: CASSQADSNYNSPLHF
CDR3 DNA: TGTGCCAGCAGCCAGGCTGACAGTAACTATAATTCACCCCTCCACTTT

V gene: TRBV28
J gene: TRBJ2-7
D gene: TRBD2
clone size: NA
CDR3 protein: CASRSGGAGTSGYEQYF
CDR3 DNA: TGTGCCAGCCGATCGGGGGGGGCGGGGACTAGCGGCTACGAGCAGTACTTC